The rows below give T cell receptor beta chains drawn from one sample of a study of blood T cells in healthy people across ages. Each CDR3 protein gets one entry after TCRdb re-called the 5' RACE reads with MiXCR. The sample holds around 1,800,000 distinct CDR3 sequences; 39% are singletons and the top ten take about 23%. Sequencing was done on a sample of blood. All receptors come from a human donor in good health. Both conserved end residues are trimmed from each CDR3.

J: TRBJ2-7
V: TRBV20-1
CDR3: SALRGAAGEQY

J: TRBJ2-7
V: TRBV10-3
CDR3: AISASRGCEQY

J: TRBJ1-2
V: TRBV7-2
CDR3: ASSLGTVMTNYGYT

J: TRBJ2-1
V: TRBV6-1
CDR3: ASSGQGSYNEQF

J: TRBJ2-1
V: TRBV6-6
CDR3: ASRSTGTADNEQF

J: TRBJ2-7
V: TRBV7-8
CDR3: ASSLIGGFEMSIEQY

J: TRBJ2-3
V: TRBV15
CDR3: ATSRGTVTDTQY

J: TRBJ1-1
V: TRBV7-2
CDR3: ASSLDRQYPEAF

J: TRBJ2-5
V: TRBV6-1
CDR3: ASSVLGAGETQY

J: TRBJ2-3
V: TRBV9
CDR3: ASSVGMGGPDTQY

J: TRBJ2-6
V: TRBV27
CDR3: ASRRDRSNPGANVLT

J: TRBJ2-1
V: TRBV9
CDR3: ANSVGESRPIVYNEQF

J: .
V: TRBV15
CDR3: ATSRAGSSYEQY

J: TRBJ2-5
V: TRBV3-1
CDR3: ASSQGGGASTVQETQY

J: TRBJ2-6
V: TRBV7-3
CDR3: ASSLRGDSSSGANVLT

J: TRBJ2-5
V: TRBV29-1
CDR3: SVGTGGQETQY

J: TRBJ2-3
V: TRBV29-1
CDR3: SGHSRRDKYSTDTQY

J: TRBJ1-5
V: TRBV7-9
CDR3: ASSRTGEPYQPQH

J: TRBJ1-2
V: TRBV13
CDR3: ASSLWGANGYT

J: TRBJ1-4
V: TRBV5-1
CDR3: ASSLTTGVGQEKLF

J: TRBJ2-1
V: TRBV7-2
CDR3: ASSSGTRHNEQF

J: TRBJ2-3
V: TRBV29-1
CDR3: SVEDSRGSTADTQY

J: TRBJ1-2
V: TRBV5-1
CDR3: ASSSSQGKDGYT

J: TRBJ2-1
V: TRBV4-3
CDR3: ASSQGLAGGYDEQF

J: TRBJ2-3
V: TRBV12-3/TRBV12-4
CDR3: ASSLGRGRADTQY

J: TRBJ2-2
V: TRBV2
CDR3: ASSDNRVNTGELF

J: TRBJ2-3
V: TRBV5-1
CDR3: ASSLALLGGKDTQY

J: .
V: TRBV9
CDR3: ASSPWTSSYNEQY

J: TRBJ2-3
V: TRBV6-1
CDR3: ASSTLGGRPSTDTQY

J: TRBJ1-2
V: TRBV5-1
CDR3: ASSLTRSGYT

J: TRBJ1-4
V: TRBV7-2
CDR3: ASSTGTGQNEKLF

J: TRBJ1-2
V: TRBV5-1
CDR3: ASSYGTGDGYT

J: TRBJ1-1
V: TRBV7-3
CDR3: ASSLTLDTEAF

J: TRBJ1-2
V: TRBV5-1
CDR3: ASSFRGVADGYT

J: TRBJ2-7
V: TRBV20-1
CDR3: SASLRTGAAYEQY

J: TRBJ2-7
V: TRBV6-1
CDR3: ASRSHHQSSYEQY

J: TRBJ2-1
V: TRBV4-3
CDR3: ASSHPSGQRGGRMGWDEQF

J: TRBJ1-5
V: TRBV6-2/TRBV6-3
CDR3: ASSYLTGGSNQPQH

J: TRBJ2-7
V: TRBV6-2/TRBV6-3
CDR3: ASSYVIGGPSYEQY

J: TRBJ1-1
V: TRBV12-3/TRBV12-4
CDR3: ASKPGQGWTEAF

J: TRBJ1-5
V: TRBV4-3
CDR3: ASSQLYSNQPQH

J: TRBJ2-2
V: TRBV18
CDR3: ASSKEGSTGELF

J: TRBJ2-7
V: TRBV24-1
CDR3: ATSDVDSLRDEQY

J: TRBJ1-2
V: TRBV4-1
CDR3: ASSQVIRRGLSYGYT

J: TRBJ2-1
V: TRBV5-1
CDR3: ASSSTGGYEQF

J: TRBJ2-6
V: TRBV7-9
CDR3: ASTLRWYDTNSGANVLT

J: TRBJ1-5
V: TRBV30
CDR3: AWNYGSPEQPQH

J: TRBJ2-7
V: TRBV20-1
CDR3: SASSGTSSYEQY

J: TRBJ2-3
V: TRBV7-2
CDR3: ASSRDGLAGLTDTQY

J: .
V: TRBV13
CDR3: ASSPEDSPYEQY

J: TRBJ2-4
V: TRBV20-1
CDR3: SARARTGGNIQY

J: TRBJ2-5
V: TRBV15
CDR3: ATSRGGGGVQETQY

J: TRBJ2-4
V: TRBV24-1
CDR3: ATSDLPVQVAGGHGIQY

J: TRBJ2-1
V: TRBV6-6
CDR3: ASGKSYNEQF

J: TRBJ1-1
V: TRBV24-1
CDR3: ATRDTKGRLNTEAF